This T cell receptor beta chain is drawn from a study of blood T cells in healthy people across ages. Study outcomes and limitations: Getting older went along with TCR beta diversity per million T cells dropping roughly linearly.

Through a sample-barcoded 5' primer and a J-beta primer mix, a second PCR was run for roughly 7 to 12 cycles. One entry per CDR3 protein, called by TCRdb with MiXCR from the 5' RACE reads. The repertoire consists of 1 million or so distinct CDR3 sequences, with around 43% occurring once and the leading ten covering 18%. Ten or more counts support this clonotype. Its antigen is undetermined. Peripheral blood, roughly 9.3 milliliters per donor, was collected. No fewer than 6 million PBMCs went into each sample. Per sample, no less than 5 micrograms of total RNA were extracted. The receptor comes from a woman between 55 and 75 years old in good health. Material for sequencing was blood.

CDR3 amino acids: CASSLRQGWLMELFF. Here the CDR3 DNA reads TGTGCCAGCAGTTTACGACAGGGCTGGCTTATGGAACTGTTTTTT. This chain uses TRBV28 with TRBJ1-4, with 7 bases matching TRBD1. The CDR3 runs to 15 residues. V dropped 2 bases and J dropped 12; count of bases not matched to a gene: 12. Germline values: CDR1 MDHEN, CDR2 SYDVKM. Together with reference TRBV28 and TRBJ1-4, the CDR3 gives the full variable domain: DVKVTQSSRYLVKRTGEKVFLECVQDMDHENMFWYRQDPGLGLRLIYFSYDVKMKEKGDIPEGYSVSREKKERFSLILESASTNQTSMYLCASSLRQGWLMELFFGSGTQLSVL.